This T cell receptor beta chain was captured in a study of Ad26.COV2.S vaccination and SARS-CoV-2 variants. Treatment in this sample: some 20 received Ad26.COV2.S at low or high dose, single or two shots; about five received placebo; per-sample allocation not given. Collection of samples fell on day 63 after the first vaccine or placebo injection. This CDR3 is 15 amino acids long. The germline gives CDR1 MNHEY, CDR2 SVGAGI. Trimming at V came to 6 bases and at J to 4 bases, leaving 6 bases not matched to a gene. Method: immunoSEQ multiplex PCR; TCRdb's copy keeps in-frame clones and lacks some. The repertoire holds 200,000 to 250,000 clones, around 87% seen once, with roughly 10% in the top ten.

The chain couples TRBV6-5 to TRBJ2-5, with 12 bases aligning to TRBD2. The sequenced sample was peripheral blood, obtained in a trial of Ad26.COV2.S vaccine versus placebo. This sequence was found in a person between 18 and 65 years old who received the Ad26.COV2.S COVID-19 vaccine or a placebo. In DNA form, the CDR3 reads TGTGCCAGCAGCCCCCTAGCGGGAGGGGGAGAGACCCAGTACTTC. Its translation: CASSPLAGGGETQYF.